These 18 T cell receptor beta chains share one sample of origin, sequenced in a study of T-cell reconstitution after alpha-beta-depleted transplantation in children. It was with unique molecular identifiers that the TCRbeta library was prepared. TCRdb fed the PCR reads into MiXCR, producing one record per CDR3 protein. The sample consists of around 490,000 distinct CDR3 sequences, roughly an eighth of them appearing once. The source material was PBMCs, mostly from graft donor cells, sampled 180 days after TCRalphabeta/CD19-depleted stem cell transplant. Receptors originate from a female patient between 2 and 15 years old who had a stem cell transplant for aplastic anemia, so the T cells may come from the graft donor.

The J gene is TRBJ2-1, the V gene TRBV4-3, with 9 bases matching TRBD2. Trimming took 0 bases from V and 4 from J; bases not matched to a gene: 7. Germline V gene lookup returns CDR1 LGHNA and CDR2 YSLEER. This CDR3 contains 17 residues. CDR3 coding DNA: TGCGCCAGCAGCCAAGATGTAACTAGCGGGCGTTACAATGAGCAGTTCTTC. Translated: CASSQDVTSGRYNEQFF.

The chain carries TRBV14 and TRBJ1-6, with D maybe TRBD1 (5 bases). The CDR3 spans 16 residues. V was pared by 1 base and J by 7 bases, with 14 bases between. From germline, CDR1 is SGHDN and CDR2 FVKESK. The CDR3 loop is CASSQAVPRANSPLHF. Written as DNA, the CDR3 is TGTGCCAGCAGCCAAGCGGTTCCCAGGGCCAATTCACCCCTCCACTTT. Together with reference TRBV14 and TRBJ1-6, the CDR3 gives the full variable domain: EAGVTQFPSHSVIEKGQTVTLRCDPISGHDNLYWYRRVMGKEIKFLLHFVKESKQDESGMPNNRFLAERTGGTYSTLKVQPAELEDSGVYFCASSQAVPRANSPLHFGNGTRLTVT.

This rearrangement joins TRBV15 to TRBJ2-7, with 8 bases matching TRBD2. Germline V gene data show CDR1 as LNHNV and CDR2 as YYDKDF (reference sequence). The ends lost 5 bases at V and 0 bases at J; junction bases unmatched: 6. The CDR3 length is 15 residues. The CDR3 here is CATSRRLAGSYEQYF. In DNA, the CDR3 is TGTGCCACCAGCCGCAGGCTAGCGGGCTCCTACGAGCAGTACTTC.

The chain links TRBV7-2 to TRBJ2-4, with D unresolved. Germline lookup yields CDR1 SGHTA and CDR2 FQGNSA. Deletions cut 0 bases from V and 1 base from J, with 16 bases between. The length of the CDR3 is 18 residues. The CDR3, as DNA: TGTGCCAGCAGCTTAGCTGTGGCGCTTGGTATGGCCAAAAACATTCAGTACTTC. This sequence encodes CASSLAVALGMAKNIQYF.

The rearrangement links TRBV7-9 to TRBJ2-1, with D perhaps assigned TRBD1 or TRBD2 (5 bases each). The ends were cut back, 4 bases at V and 9 bases at J, with 22 bases in the middle. The CDR3 length is 16 residues. CDR1 is SEHNR and CDR2 is FQNEAQ in the germline V gene (reference sequence). In nucleotides, the CDR3 is TGTGCCAGCAGCTACCGGGACGGACCCCGCGCCGGTGAGCAGTTCTTC. It specifies CASSYRDGPRAGEQFF. Based on the CDR3 plus reference TRBV7-9 and TRBJ2-1, the full variable domain is DTGVSQNPRHKITKRGQNVTFRCDPISEHNRLYWYRQTLGQGPEFLTYFQNEAQLEKSRLLSDRFSAERPKGSFSTLEIQRTEQGDSAMYLCASSYRDGPRAGEQFFGPGTRLTVL.

The table lists this clonotype with a few counts. The rearrangement uses TRBV29-1 and TRBJ2-1; 7 nucleotides align to TRBD1. The CDR3 has 16 residues. J was trimmed by 2 bases and V by 4 bases; bases with no gene match: 11. The V gene's germline CDR1 is SQVTM and CDR2 ANQGSEA. The CDR3, as DNA: TGCAGCGTTGGTTTGGCAGGGGGATCGACCTACAATGAGCAGTTCTTC. It specifies CSVGLAGGSTYNEQFF.

This clonotype was recorded a few times. This chain connects TRBV5-1 to TRBJ1-1; maybe TRBD1 (6 bases). Germline V lookup: CDR1 SGHRS, CDR2 YFSETQ. The V end lost 3 bases, the J end lost 2 bases, and 11 bases lay between the germline ends. The CDR3 has 14 amino acids. The CDR3: CASSSARGNTEAFF. CDR3 DNA sequence: TGCGCCAGCAGCTCAGCCAGGGGAAACACTGAAGCTTTCTTT.

The J gene is TRBJ2-3, the V gene TRBV5-6; no reliable D call. The CDR3 consists of 12 residues. Germline CDR1 SGHDT, CDR2 YYEEEE. V shed 6 bases and J shed 8 bases, with 13 bases lying between them. CDR3 region: CASTLRVGTQYF. In DNA, the CDR3 is TGTGCCAGCACCCTTCGGGTTGGTACGCAGTATTTT.

The table lists this clonotype with a few counts. The chain employs TRBV14 and TRBJ2-1; D is possibly TRBD1 (7 bases). V gave up 4 bases and J gave up 7 bases, with 14 bases separating them. Germline V gives CDR1 SGHDN, CDR2 FVKESK. The CDR3 spans 14 residues. This chain's CDR3 is CASSPQGGINEQFF. The CDR3 bases are TGTGCCAGCAGCCCTCAGGGGGGAATTAATGAGCAGTTCTTC.

This clonotype was observed a handful of times. The rearrangement uses TRBV12-3 or TRBV12-4 and TRBJ1-4; 11 bases map to TRBD1. The CDR3 sequence is 16 residues long. V dropped 5 bases and J dropped 8; count of bases not matched to a gene: 10. This chain's CDR3 is CASSPAWDRGGEKLFF. The CDR3 nucleotides are TGTGCCAGCAGTCCAGCATGGGACAGGGGGGGCGAAAAACTGTTTTTT.

V gene TRBV30 combines with J gene TRBJ2-2; tentative D call: TRBD1 (5 bases). The ends were cut back, 1 base at V and 3 bases at J, with 12 bases in the middle. CDR3 length: 15 residues. Germline CDR1 is GTSNPN and CDR2 is SVGIG (reference sequence). The chain's CDR3 is CAWSALVGHTGELFF. The CDR3 DNA follows: TGTGCCTGGAGTGCTTTGGTGGGGCACACCGGGGAGCTGTTTTTT. Drawing the rest from reference TRBV30 and TRBJ2-2, the complete variable domain is SQTIHQWPATLVQPVGSPLSLECTVEGTSNPNLYWYRQAAGRGLQLLFYSVGIGQISSEVPQNLSASRPQDRQFILSSKKLLLSDSGFYLCAWSALVGHTGELFFGEGSRLTVL.

The chain recombines TRBV14 with TRBJ2-7; D may be TRBD2 (6 bases). CDR1 is SGHDN, CDR2 FVKESK, per germline. V lost 0 bases to trimming and J lost 1 base, with 10 bases between them. The CDR3 runs to 15 residues. The CDR3 spells CASSQDGDWSYEQYF. In DNA, the CDR3 is TGTGCCAGCAGCCAAGATGGGGACTGGTCCTACGAGCAGTACTTC.

This clonotype was counted between two and nine times. The CDR3 here is CASSFLSGGAYRDTGELFF. The CDR3, as DNA: TGTGCCAGCAGCTTTCTTTCAGGGGGCGCTTACCGGGACACCGGGGAGCTGTTTTTT. V gene TRBV11-1 combines with J gene TRBJ2-2; 8 nucleotides match TRBD1. V shed 3 bases and J 3 bases; nucleotides not matched to a gene: 15. Germline V gene data show CDR1 as SGHAT and CDR2 as FQDESV (reference sequence). This CDR3 is 19 amino acids long. Looking up the rest from reference TRBV11-1 and TRBJ2-2 gives the full variable domain: EAEVAQSPRYKITEKSQAVAFWCDPISGHATLYWYRQILGQGPELLVQFQDESVVDDSQLPKDRFSAERLKGVDSTLKIQPAELGDSAMYLCASSFLSGGAYRDTGELFFGEGSRLTVL.

This clonotype was found many times. This chain connects TRBV20-1 to TRBJ2-7; D is possibly TRBD1 or TRBD2 (5 bases each). The CDR3 has 15 amino acids. Germline V gene data show CDR1 as DFQATT and CDR2 as SNEGSKA (reference sequence). V lost 6 bases and J lost 0, with 18 bases in between. The DNA of the CDR3 is TGCAGTGCCCCAAAGAGGGGACGGGTCTCCTACGAGCAGTACTTC. It specifies CSAPKRGRVSYEQYF.

A few counts support this clonotype. The V and J genes are TRBV7-2 and TRBJ1-2, with 8 bases fitting TRBD1. There are 12 residues in the CDR3. Losses at the gene ends were 3 bases for V and 7 bases for J; bases not matched to a gene: 1. From germline, CDR1 is SGHTA and CDR2 FQGNSA. The CDR3 is CASSLTGVGYTF. The CDR3 DNA reads as TGTGCCAGCAGCTTGACAGGGGTTGGCTACACCTTC.

This clonotype was seen a handful of times. V gene TRBV11-2 combines with J gene TRBJ1-1; weak D call: TRBD1 (6 bases). The CDR3 has 14 residues. The germline V gene encodes CDR1 SGHAT and CDR2 FQNNGV. V lost 3 bases to trimming and J lost 1 base, with 9 bases between them. This CDR3 is CASSFYRENTEAFF. In DNA form, the CDR3 reads TGTGCCAGCAGCTTTTACAGGGAGAACACTGAAGCTTTCTTT. Together with reference TRBV11-2 and TRBJ1-1, the CDR3 gives the full variable domain: EAGVAQSPRYKIIEKRQSVAFWCNPISGHATLYWYQQILGQGPKLLIQFQNNGVVDDSQLPKDRFSAERLKGVDSTLKIQPAKLEDSAVYLCASSFYRENTEAFFGQGTRLTVV.

This clonotype was counted only a few times. This chain connects TRBV28 to TRBJ2-6, with D possibly TRBD1 on 6 matching bases. The V end was cut by 3 bases, the J end by 0 bases, with 24 bases between. The CDR3 is 21 amino acids. Germline V gene data show CDR1 as MDHEN and CDR2 as SYDVKM. In DNA form, the CDR3 reads TGTGCCAGCAGTTTCGTATATGGCAGGGGATATAACCTCTCTGGGGCCAACGTCCTGACTTTC. Encoded protein: CASSFVYGRGYNLSGANVLTF.

This clonotype was found a few times. The J gene is TRBJ2-5, the V gene TRBV25-1; D may be TRBD1 (6 bases). The CDR3 runs to 17 residues. The germline CDR1 and CDR2 sequences are MGHDK and SYGVNS. The V gene lost 2 bases and the J gene lost 5 bases, with 21 bases spanning the gap. In nucleotides, the CDR3 is TGTGCCAGCAGTGAACCCACGCGACTCCAGGGGTACGAGACCCAGTACTTC. It encodes CASSEPTRLQGYETQYF.